This T cell receptor beta chain was sequenced in a study of T cells in Graves' hyperthyroidism and ophthalmopathy (dated by TCRdb to the late 2010s). Regarding the complete study: Peripheral blood samples were taken at the time of initial diagnosis, prior to any treatment. To identify TCR V-J signatures that set the groups apart, the researchers used a discovery cohort of about a hundred patients, made up of around 40 with Graves' ophthalmopathy and 55 to 65 with stable Graves' hyperthyroidism. Whether ophthalmopathy could be predicted prospectively was tested in an independent validation cohort made up of some 20 hyperthyroidism patients plus 17 patients who later progressed to ophthalmopathy. For training and testing, the roughly 100 patients in the discovery cohort were randomly divided in a 7:3 ratio. In addition, the study compared T-cell repertoires in thyroid tissue and in blood from about 6 Graves' hyperthyroidism patients. Following sampling, methimazole starting at 30 mg daily was given to hyperthyroidism patients, and high-dose intravenous methylprednisolone was given to ophthalmopathy patients. According to the paper, TCR Vbeta CDR3 sequencing was carried out on about 140 peripheral blood samples, which came from under 50 ophthalmopathy, around 74 hyperthyroidism and around 17 progressor patients. What the study reported, not specific to this receptor: No statistical method was used to set the sample size in advance, and investigators knew the group allocation. In validation, the model predicted progression to ophthalmopathy a median of roughly 6.2 months before onset, with approximately 71% sensitivity and more than 72% specificity. A 13 V-J signature model separated ophthalmopathy from stable hyperthyroidism, with about 88% sensitivity and about 81% specificity in cross-validation and 80%/75% in testing. Blood samples also contained most of the expanded thyroid clonotypes (frequency above 0.001), which suggests that blood repertoires may reflect thyroid immune responses.

The CDR3 numbers 14 residues from cysteine through phenylalanine. The kept DNA is CDR3 alone, 42 bases in frame from the first base. Sequences SGHRS (CDR1) and YFSETQ (CDR2) are obtained from the germline V gene. The TCR beta CDR3 regions were amplified from the RNA transcripts. For the first round of RT-PCR on the TCR CDR3, the HTBI primer set was used together with the Qiagen OneStep RT-PCR kit. A second multiplex PCR round built the libraries, followed by size selection and purification. The libraries were sequenced on an Illumina HiSeq2000 using paired-end 100 bp reads. Concerning the study's data processing: SOAPnuke was used to process the raw data, throwing out any read that contained adapters or uncalled bases, had a mean Phred below 15, or lacked an exact constant-primer or identifier match. High-quality paired reads were merged with COPE v1.2.5, and unique nucleotide sequences were defined as clonotypes. MiTCR v1.1 was used to align clonotypes to the IMGT TRBV, TRBD and TRBJ reference segments. Only V-J combinations with frequency above 0.0001, covering roughly 99% of repertoires, were analysed. The TCS score was defined as the ratio of F50 (clonal expansion) to E x V (chaos), calculated using BLOSUM62-based TCRdist between CDR3 peptides within each V-J. Welch's t-statistics and random forest reduced fewer than 550 V-J features to 13, which were used in a naive Bayes classifier (R e1071). TCRdb trimmed public reads at Q25 via fastp, called clones via MiXCR and kept in-frame beta chains. Each entry merges the rows of one CDR3 protein and shows their most common DNA and genes. The V and J calls come from TCRdb's annotation, not from the publication. The sample data list fewer than 900,000 distinct CDR3 sequences, and around 20% of these were observed just once. Over 15% of the sample belongs to the ten largest clones.

Hyperthyroidism patients were aged 18 to 65 years and newly diagnosed, with disease duration of less than 2 months. Exclusion was applied to patients with uncontrolled infections, other autoimmune diseases, pregnancy or lactation. Diagnoses were based on clinical symptoms, serum thyroxine and TRAb, thyroid ultrasound and orbital computed tomography. Blood from progressor patients was collected at the time of first diagnosis with hyperthyroidism, before any ophthalmopathy symptoms had appeared. Ficoll-Paque density gradient centrifugation was used to isolate PBMCs from about 10 ml of fresh peripheral blood. Patients classed as progressors first received a Graves' hyperthyroidism diagnosis and then went on to develop ophthalmopathy during follow-up. Trizol reagent was used to extract total RNA, and RNA quality was then checked on an Agilent 2100 Bioanalyzer. In its sample, this clonotype was seen many times. The antigen it recognizes is unknown. Mismatch with germline at one junction end may stem from a read error.

The rearrangement combines TRBV5-1 with TRBJ1-1; possibly the D gene is TRBD1, per 5 matching bases. The receptor was derived from a woman aged 45-59 years with Graves' hyperthyroidism that later progressed to Graves' ophthalmopathy. Sequencing was performed on blood. The CDR3 protein sequence reads: CASSLVGGNTEAFF. The DNA reads as follows: TGTGCCAGCAGCTTAGTTGGGGGGAACACTGAAGCTTTCTTT.